This TCR beta chain was retrieved from a study of T cells after yellow fever vaccination. This clonotype came up a few times. Its antigen is unknown. They built TCR cDNA with 5'RACE template switching, a step that put in a universal primer site and UMIs. TCRdb passed the 5' RACE reads through MiXCR, listing each CDR3 protein once. The sample carries roughly 330,000 distinct CDR3 sequences, roughly 4% recorded once. Findings and limits, study-wide: Post-booster samples contained most primary-vaccination clones (approximately 96% CD4, around 89% CD8). The CD4 and CD8 compartments had a small share of their clonotypes in common. It was a weaker secondary response, yet one that peaked faster, at day 5 versus 15.

The ends were cut back, 4 bases at V and 2 bases at J, with 5 bases in the middle. The CDR3 is 12 amino acids. Germline V gives CDR1 MNHEY, CDR2 SVGEGT. The chain carries TRBV6-2 or TRBV6-3 and TRBJ1-2, with D unresolved. Sequenced material: PBMCs, taken 5 days after the yellow fever booster vaccination. This receptor was taken from a man aged 18 to 29 who received the YFV17D yellow fever vaccine. The CDR3 DNA reads TGTGCCAGCAGTTCGGTAAACTATGGCTACACCTTC. Its translation: CASSSVNYGYTF.